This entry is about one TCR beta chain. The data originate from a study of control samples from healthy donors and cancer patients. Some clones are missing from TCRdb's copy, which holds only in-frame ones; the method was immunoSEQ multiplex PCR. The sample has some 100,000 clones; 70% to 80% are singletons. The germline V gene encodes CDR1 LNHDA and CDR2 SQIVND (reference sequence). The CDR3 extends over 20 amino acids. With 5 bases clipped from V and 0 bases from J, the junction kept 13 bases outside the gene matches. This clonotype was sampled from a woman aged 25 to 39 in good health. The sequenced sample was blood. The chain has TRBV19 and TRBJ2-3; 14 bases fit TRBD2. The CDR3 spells CASSPRLGTSGGHSTDTQYF. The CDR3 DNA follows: TGTGCCAGTAGTCCCCGGCTTGGGACTAGCGGGGGACATAGCACAGATACGCAGTATTTT.